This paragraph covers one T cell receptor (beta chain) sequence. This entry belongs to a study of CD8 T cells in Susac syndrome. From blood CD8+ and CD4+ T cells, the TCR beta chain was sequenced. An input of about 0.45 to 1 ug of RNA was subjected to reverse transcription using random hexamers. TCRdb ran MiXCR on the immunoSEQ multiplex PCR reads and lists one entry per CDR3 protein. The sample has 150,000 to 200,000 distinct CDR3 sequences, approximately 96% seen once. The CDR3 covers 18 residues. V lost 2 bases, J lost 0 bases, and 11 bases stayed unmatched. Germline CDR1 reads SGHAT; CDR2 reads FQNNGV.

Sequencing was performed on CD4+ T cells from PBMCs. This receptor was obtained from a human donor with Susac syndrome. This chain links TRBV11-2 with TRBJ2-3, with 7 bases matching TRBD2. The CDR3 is CASSLPLSGRGSTDTQYF. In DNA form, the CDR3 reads TGTGCCAGCAGCTTACCCCTCTCGGGGCGGGGGAGCACAGATACGCAGTATTTT.